The source of this TCR beta chain is a study of cytomegalovirus exposure and HLA in healthy donors. Across the study: HLA-typed donors were the source of roughly 85 million unique TCRs held in an early data release. For the 300 to 450 genotyped donors, around 76% fell within the Caucasian-associated ancestry cluster.

This clone appeared once. Each of the donors was a healthy bone marrow donor. Each donor was nominally healthy when sampled (though unrecorded immune exposures were likely). The CDR3 runs 16 residues. From germline, CDR1 is LGHNA and CDR2 YNFKEQ. V gave up 0 bases and J gave up 6 bases, with 14 bases separating them. Amplification used 60 Vbeta primers and 13 Jbeta primers. Profiled with immunoSEQ multiplex PCR; TCRdb holds only in-frame clones, not every one. Here the sample spans fewer than 200,000 clones, roughly 84% being singletons. The receptor was isolated from a girl less than two years old in good health and CMV-seronegative. The V and J genes are TRBV4-2 and TRBJ1-4; no clear D gene. The sequenced material came from PBMCs. CDR3 DNA sequence: TGTGCCAGCAGCCAAGATGGTCCCGGGTTTTATGAAAAACTGTTTTTT. Protein: CASSQDGPGFYEKLFF.